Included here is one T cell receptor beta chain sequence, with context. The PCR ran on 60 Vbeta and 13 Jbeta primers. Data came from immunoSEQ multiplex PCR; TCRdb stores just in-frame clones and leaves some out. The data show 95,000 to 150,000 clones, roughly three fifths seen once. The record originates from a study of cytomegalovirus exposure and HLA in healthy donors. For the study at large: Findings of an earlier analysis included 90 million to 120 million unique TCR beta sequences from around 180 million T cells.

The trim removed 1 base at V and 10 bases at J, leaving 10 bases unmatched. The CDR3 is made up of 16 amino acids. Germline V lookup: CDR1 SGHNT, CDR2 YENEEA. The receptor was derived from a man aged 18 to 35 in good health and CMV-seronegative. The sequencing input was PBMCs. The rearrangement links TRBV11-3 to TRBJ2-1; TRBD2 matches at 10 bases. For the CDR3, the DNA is TGTGCCAGCAGCTTAGGGGCCACTAGCGGGGCGGGAGAGCAGTTCTTC. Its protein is CASSLGATSGAGEQFF.